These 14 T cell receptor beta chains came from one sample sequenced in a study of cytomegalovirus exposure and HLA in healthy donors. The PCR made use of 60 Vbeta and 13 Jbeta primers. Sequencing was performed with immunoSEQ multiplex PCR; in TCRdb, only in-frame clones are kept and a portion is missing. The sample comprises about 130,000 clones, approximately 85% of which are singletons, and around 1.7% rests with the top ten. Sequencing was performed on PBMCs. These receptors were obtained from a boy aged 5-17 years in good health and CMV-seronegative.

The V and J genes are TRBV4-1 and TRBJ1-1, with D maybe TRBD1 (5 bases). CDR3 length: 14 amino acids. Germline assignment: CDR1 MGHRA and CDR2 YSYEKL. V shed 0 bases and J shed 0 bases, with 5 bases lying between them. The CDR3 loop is CASSQDRVNTEAFF. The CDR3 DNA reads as TGCGCCAGCAGCCAAGACAGGGTGAACACTGAAGCTTTCTTT.

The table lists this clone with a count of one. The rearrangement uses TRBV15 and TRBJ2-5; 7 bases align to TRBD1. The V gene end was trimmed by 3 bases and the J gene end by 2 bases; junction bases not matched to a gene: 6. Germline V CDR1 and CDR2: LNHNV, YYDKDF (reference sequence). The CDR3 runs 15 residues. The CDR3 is CATSRKGQPQETQYF. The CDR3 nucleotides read TGTGCCACCAGCAGGAAGGGACAGCCTCAAGAGACCCAGTACTTC.

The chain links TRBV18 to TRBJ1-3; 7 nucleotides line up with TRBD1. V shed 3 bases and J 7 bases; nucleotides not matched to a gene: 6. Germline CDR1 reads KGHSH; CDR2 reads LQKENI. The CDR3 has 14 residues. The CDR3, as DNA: TGTGCCAGCTCACCGGGGACAGTCTGGAACACCATATATTTT. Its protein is CASSPGTVWNTIYF.

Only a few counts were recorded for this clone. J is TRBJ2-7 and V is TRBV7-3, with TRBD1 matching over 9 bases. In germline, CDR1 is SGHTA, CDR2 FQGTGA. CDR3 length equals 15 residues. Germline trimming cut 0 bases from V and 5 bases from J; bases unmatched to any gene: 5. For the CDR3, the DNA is TGTGCCAGCAGCTTAACCTGGACAGGGGCAAACGAGCAGTACTTC. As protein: CASSLTWTGANEQYF.

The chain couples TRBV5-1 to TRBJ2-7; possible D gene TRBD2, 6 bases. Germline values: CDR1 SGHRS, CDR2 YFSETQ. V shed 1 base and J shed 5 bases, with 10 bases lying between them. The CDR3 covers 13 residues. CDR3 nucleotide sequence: TGCGCCAGCAGCTTGTCGGGGGTGAACGAGCAGTACTTC. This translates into CASSLSGVNEQYF. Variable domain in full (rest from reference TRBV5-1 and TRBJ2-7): KAGVTQTPRYLIKTRGQQVTLSCSPISGHRSVSWYQQTPGQGLQFLFEYFSETQRNKGNFPGRFSGRQFSNSRSEMNVSTLELGDSALYLCASSLSGVNEQYFGPGTRLTVT.

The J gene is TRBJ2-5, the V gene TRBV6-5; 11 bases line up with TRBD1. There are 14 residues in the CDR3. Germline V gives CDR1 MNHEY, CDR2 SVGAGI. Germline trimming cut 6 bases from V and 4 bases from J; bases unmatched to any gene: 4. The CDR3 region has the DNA TGTGCCAGCAGCCCCGGGACAGGGGGAGAGACCCAGTACTTC. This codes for CASSPGTGGETQYF.

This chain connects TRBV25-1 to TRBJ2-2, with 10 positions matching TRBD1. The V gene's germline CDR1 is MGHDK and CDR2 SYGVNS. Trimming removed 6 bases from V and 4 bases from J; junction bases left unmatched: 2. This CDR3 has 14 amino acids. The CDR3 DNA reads TGTGCCAGCAGAAGGACAGGGGGCACCGGGGAGCTGTTTTTT. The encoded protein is CASRRTGGTGELFF.

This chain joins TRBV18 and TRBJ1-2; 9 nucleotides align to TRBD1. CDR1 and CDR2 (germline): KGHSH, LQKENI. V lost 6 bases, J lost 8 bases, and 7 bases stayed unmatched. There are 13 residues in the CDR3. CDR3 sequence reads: CASSLGTGQGYTF. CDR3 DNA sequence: TGTGCCAGCTCTCTAGGGACAGGGCAAGGCTACACCTTC.

The CDR3 loop reads CASSSGGLRGDTQYF. The DNA of the CDR3 is TGTGCCAGCAGCTCGGGGGGGCTGCGTGGAGATACGCAGTATTTT. The chain is built from TRBV5-6 and TRBJ2-3; TRBD2 agrees at 8 bases. J was trimmed by 5 bases and V by 3 bases; bases with no gene match: 8. This CDR3 has 15 amino acids. Germline V gene lookup returns CDR1 SGHDT and CDR2 YYEEEE.

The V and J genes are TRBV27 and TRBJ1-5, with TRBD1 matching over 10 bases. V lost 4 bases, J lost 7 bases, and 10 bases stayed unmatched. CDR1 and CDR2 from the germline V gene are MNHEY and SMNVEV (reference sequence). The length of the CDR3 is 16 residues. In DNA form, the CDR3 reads TGTGCCAGCAGTTCCTACCACGGGACAGGGGAACAGCCCCAGCATTTT. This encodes CASSSYHGTGEQPQHF.

The CDR3 nucleotides are TGTGCCAGCAGGGAAGACCGGGACAGGGATGGCTACACCTTC. Its translation: CASREDRDRDGYTF. The gene calls are TRBV7-9 and TRBJ1-2; 9 nucleotides line up with TRBD1. This CDR3 is 14 amino acids long. Germline CDR1 and CDR2: SEHNR and FQNEAQ (reference sequence). The V segment lost 6 bases and the J segment 6 bases; nucleotides outside the gene matches: 8. Full variable domain (outside the CDR3, taken from reference TRBV7-9 and TRBJ1-2): DTGVSQNPRHKITKRGQNVTFRCDPISEHNRLYWYRQTLGQGPEFLTYFQNEAQLEKSRLLSDRFSAERPKGSFSTLEIQRTEQGDSAMYLCASREDRDRDGYTFGSGTRLTVV.

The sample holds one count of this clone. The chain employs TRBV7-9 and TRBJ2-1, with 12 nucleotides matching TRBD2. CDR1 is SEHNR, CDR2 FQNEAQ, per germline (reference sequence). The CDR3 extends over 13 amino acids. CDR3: CAERTSGDNEQFF. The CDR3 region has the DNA TGTGCAGAAAGGACTAGCGGGGACAATGAGCAGTTCTTC.

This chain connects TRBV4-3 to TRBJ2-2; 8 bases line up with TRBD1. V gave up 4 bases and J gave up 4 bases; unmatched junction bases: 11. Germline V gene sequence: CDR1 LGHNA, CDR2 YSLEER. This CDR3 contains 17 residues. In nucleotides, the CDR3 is TGCGCCAGCAGCCTCCGATCAGGGGGCTTAAGCACCGGGGAGCTGTTTTTT. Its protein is CASSLRSGGLSTGELFF.

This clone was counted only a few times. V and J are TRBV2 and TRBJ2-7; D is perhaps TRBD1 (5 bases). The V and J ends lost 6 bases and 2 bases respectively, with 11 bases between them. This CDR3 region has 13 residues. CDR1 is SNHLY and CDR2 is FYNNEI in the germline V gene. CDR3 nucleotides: TGTGCCAGCAGAGATGACAGTACCTACGAGCAGTACTTC. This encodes CASRDDSTYEQYF.